The entry that follows covers one T cell receptor (beta chain) sequence. These data are taken from a study of shared clonotypes between healthy human individuals. Germline V lookup: CDR1 MDHEN, CDR2 SYDVKM. V shed 5 bases, J shed 3 bases, and the junction held 7 bases outside the gene matches. The CDR3 spans 16 residues. Some clones are missing from TCRdb's copy, which holds only in-frame ones; the method was immunoSEQ multiplex PCR. The repertoire includes approximately 98,000 clones, under 70% of them detected once, and approximately 23% sits in the top ten. The sequenced sample consisted of memory CD8+ T cells sorted from blood. Subset of the sample: CD45RO+ cells pooled with CCR7-negative TemRA cells. The TCR originated in a woman younger than 45 in good health. The chain links TRBV28 to TRBJ2-7; 13 nucleotides agree with TRBD2. The DNA for the CDR3 is TGTGCCAGCAGTCGGACTAGCGGGAGCTGGAACTACGAGCAGTACTTC. Encoded protein: CASSRTSGSWNYEQYF.